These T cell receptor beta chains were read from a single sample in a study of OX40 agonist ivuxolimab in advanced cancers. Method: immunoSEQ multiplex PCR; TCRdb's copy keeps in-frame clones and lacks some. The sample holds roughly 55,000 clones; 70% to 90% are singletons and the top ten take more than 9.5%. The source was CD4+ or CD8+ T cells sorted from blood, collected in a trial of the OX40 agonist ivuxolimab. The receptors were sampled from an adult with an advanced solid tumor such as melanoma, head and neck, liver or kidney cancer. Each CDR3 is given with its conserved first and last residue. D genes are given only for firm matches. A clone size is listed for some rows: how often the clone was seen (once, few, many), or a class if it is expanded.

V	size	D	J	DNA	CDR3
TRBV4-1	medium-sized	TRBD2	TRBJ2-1	TGCGCCAGCAGCCAAGACGGGGGACTACCGAACAATGAGCAGTTCTTC	CASSQDGGLPNNEQFF
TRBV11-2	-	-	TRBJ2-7	TGTGCCAGCAGCTCGGGTTCCTACGAGCAGTACTTC	CASSSGSYEQYF
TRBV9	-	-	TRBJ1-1	TGTGCCAGCAGCGTAGACGTTAACACTGAAGCTTTCTTT	CASSVDVNTEAFF
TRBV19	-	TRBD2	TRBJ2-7	TGTGCCAGTAGTCCCCGGGAGGGGGGGGCCGACGAGCAGTACTTC	CASSPREGGADEQYF
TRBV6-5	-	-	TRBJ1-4	TGTGCCAGCAGTCCCGGGGGGGCACCTAATGAAAAACTGTTTTTT	CASSPGGAPNEKLFF
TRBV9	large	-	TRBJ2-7	TGTGCCAGCAGCGTAAACGAGCAGTACTTC	CASSVNEQYF
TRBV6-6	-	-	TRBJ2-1	TGTGCCAGCAGTCGCAGGACGGGGCAAAATGAGCAGTTCTTC	CASSRRTGQNEQFF
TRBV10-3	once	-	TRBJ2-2	TGTGCCACGGGAGGCGGACAGACCGGGGAGCTGTTTTTT	CATGGGQTGELFF
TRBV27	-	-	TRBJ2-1	TGTGCCAGCAGTTTCAAGGACAGGGAGGGCAATGAGCAGTTCTTC	CASSFKDREGNEQFF
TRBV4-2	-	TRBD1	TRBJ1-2	TGTGCCAGCAGCCAAGAGATTACAGGGGCCTATGGCTACACCTTC	CASSQEITGAYGYTF
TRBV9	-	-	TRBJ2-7	TGTGCCAGCAGCGTAGCTCCGGGTGACTACGAGCAGTACTTC	CASSVAPGDYEQYF
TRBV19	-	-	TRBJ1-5	TGTGCCAGTAGTATAGTGCCGGGGAGCAATCAGCCCCAGCATTTT	CASSIVPGSNQPQHF
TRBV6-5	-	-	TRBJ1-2	TGTGCCAGCAGTTACGGGCAGCACAGCCCATATGGCTACACCTTC	CASSYGQHSPYGYTF
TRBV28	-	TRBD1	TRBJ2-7	TGTGCCAGCACCTCACAGGGGTCCCTTTCCTACGAGCAGTACTTC	CASTSQGSLSYEQYF
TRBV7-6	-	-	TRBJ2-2	TGTGCCAGCAGCTTAGGGGCAGTAGGGTTCGGGGAGCTGTTTTTT	CASSLGAVGFGELFF
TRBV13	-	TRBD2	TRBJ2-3	TGTGCCAGCAGCTTAGGCCCGGGACTAGCGGGGAGCACAGATACGCAGTATTTT	CASSLGPGLAGSTDTQYF
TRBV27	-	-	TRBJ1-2	TGTGCCAGCAGTTTATCGAAGGTCGGGGGGCGAGATGGCTACACCTTC	CASSLSKVGGRDGYTF
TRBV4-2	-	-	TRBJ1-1	TGTGCCAGCAGCCTAACCCTGGCTGGGAACACTGAAGCTTTCTTT	CASSLTLAGNTEAFF
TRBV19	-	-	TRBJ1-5	TGTGCCAGTAGTATTTGGGGAGATAGCAATCAGCCCCAGCATTTT	CASSIWGDSNQPQHF
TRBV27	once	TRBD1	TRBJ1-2	TGTGCCAGCGCAAAGGGGGCCGTGGGAGGCTACACCTTC	CASAKGAVGGYTF
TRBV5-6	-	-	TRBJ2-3	TGTGCCAGCAGCTTGGGCAGGGGCCGCACAGATACGCAGTATTTT	CASSLGRGRTDTQYF
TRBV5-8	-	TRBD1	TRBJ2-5	TGTGCCAGCAGCCAAGACAGGGCGGCAGAGACCCAGTACTTC	CASSQDRAAETQYF
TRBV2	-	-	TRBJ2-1	TGTGCCAGCAGTGTCAATGAGCAGTTCTTC	CASSVNEQFF
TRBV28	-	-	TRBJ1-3	TGTGCCAGCAGCGTCCAGGGGTTCGGAAACACCATATATTTT	CASSVQGFGNTIYF
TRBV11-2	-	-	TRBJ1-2	TGTGCCAGCAGCTTAGAAGGGAACATTCGCTATGGCTACACCTTC	CASSLEGNIRYGYTF
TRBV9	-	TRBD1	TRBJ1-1	TGTGCCAGCAGCGCACAGGGGGGTCACACTGAAGCTTTCTTT	CASSAQGGHTEAFF
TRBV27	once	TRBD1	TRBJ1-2	TGTGCCAGCAGCGGGGGACAGGGGATTCCCCGCTATGGCTACACCTTC	CASSGGQGIPRYGYTF
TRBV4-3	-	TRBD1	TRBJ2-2	TGCGCCAGCAGCCAAGGTATCGACAGGGCCGACGGGGAGCTGTTTTTT	CASSQGIDRADGELFF
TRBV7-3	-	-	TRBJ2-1	TGTGCCAGCAGCTCGTCGTGGGGCGGAAACAATGAGCAGTTCTTC	CASSSSWGGNNEQFF
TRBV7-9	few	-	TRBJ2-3	TGTGCCAGCAGCTTAGAGGTTGGGTTGGATACGCAGTATTTT	CASSLEVGLDTQYF
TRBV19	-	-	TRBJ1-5	TGTGCCAGTAGTATTGGGACCGAAAGAGATCAGCCCCAGCATTTT	CASSIGTERDQPQHF
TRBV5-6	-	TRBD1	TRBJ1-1	TGTGCCAGCAGCTTGGCCGGACAGGGGGTCGCTGAAGCTTTCTTT	CASSLAGQGVAEAFF
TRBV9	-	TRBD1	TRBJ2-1	TGTGCCAGCAGCGTAGCGGACAGGGGGAAAGGTGAGCAGTTCTTC	CASSVADRGKGEQFF
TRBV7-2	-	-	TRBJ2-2	TGTGCCAGCAGCCCGGCAGTGGAGCTGTTTTTT	CASSPAVELFF
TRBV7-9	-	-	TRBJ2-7	TGTGCCAGCAGCCCCCGGGGAGGCCCCTACGAGCAGTACTTC	CASSPRGGPYEQYF
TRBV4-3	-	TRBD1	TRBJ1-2	TGCGCCAGCAGCCAAGTGAGACAGGGGGGCTATGGCTACACCTTC	CASSQVRQGGYGYTF
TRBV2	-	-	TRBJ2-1	TGTGCCAGCGAGGGGGACCACAATGAGCAGTTCTTC	CASEGDHNEQFF
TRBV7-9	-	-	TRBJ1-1	TGTGCCAGCAGCGCGGGTTGGACTGAAGCTTTCTTT	CASSAGWTEAFF
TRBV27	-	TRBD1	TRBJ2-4	TGTGCCAGCAACGTCGGGGCAGGGGGTGTGGGCATTCAGTACTTC	CASNVGAGGVGIQYF
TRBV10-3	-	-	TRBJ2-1	TGTGCCATCAGTGAGTTGGGGGAAGGGAACAATGAGCAGTTCTTC	CAISELGEGNNEQFF
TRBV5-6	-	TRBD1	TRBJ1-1	TGTGCCAGCAGCGACAGGGAAATTCCCACTGAAGCTTTCTTT	CASSDREIPTEAFF
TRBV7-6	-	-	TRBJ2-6	TGTGCCAGCAGCTTACTTCTTGGGGGGCCGCTCTCTGGGGCCAACGTCCTGACTTTC	CASSLLLGGPLSGANVLTF
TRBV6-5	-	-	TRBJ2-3	TGTGCCAGCAGTGAGAGCACAGATACGCAGTATTTT	CASSESTDTQYF
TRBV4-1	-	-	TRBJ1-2	TGCGCCAGCAGCCAAGGGGCGGGGGGCATTTATGGCTACACCTTC	CASSQGAGGIYGYTF
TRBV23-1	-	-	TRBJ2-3	TGCGCCAGCACCTACAGGGACCTTACCTACACAGATACGCAGTATTTT	CASTYRDLTYTDTQYF
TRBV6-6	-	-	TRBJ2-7	TGTGCCAGCAGTTACTCCGGAGGGTACCGAGAGCAGTACTTC	CASSYSGGYREQYF
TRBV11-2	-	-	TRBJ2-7	TGTGCCAGCAGCTTAGAGACAGACTACGAGCAGTACTTC	CASSLETDYEQYF
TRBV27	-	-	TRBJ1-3	TGTGCCAGCAGTTTGTCGGGGAGTCGGTTGGAAAACACCATATATTTT	CASSLSGSRLENTIYF
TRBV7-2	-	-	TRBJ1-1	TGTGCCAGCAGCGATCCGAGGCGGAACACTGAAGCTTTCTTT	CASSDPRRNTEAFF
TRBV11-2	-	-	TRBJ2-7	TGTGCCAGCAGCTTAGAGGTTGCCTACGAGCAGTACTTC	CASSLEVAYEQYF
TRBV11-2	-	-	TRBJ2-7	TGTGCCAGCAGCTTAGAACCAGGGAGCTCCTACGAGCAGTACTTC	CASSLEPGSSYEQYF
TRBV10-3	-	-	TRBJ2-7	TGTGCCATCAGTGCCCAAGGGGCAGCGTCCTACGAGCAGTACTTC	CAISAQGAASYEQYF
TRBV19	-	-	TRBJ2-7	TGTGCCAGTAGTATGATTGGCAGGGCCGGAGACGAGCAGTACTTC	CASSMIGRAGDEQYF